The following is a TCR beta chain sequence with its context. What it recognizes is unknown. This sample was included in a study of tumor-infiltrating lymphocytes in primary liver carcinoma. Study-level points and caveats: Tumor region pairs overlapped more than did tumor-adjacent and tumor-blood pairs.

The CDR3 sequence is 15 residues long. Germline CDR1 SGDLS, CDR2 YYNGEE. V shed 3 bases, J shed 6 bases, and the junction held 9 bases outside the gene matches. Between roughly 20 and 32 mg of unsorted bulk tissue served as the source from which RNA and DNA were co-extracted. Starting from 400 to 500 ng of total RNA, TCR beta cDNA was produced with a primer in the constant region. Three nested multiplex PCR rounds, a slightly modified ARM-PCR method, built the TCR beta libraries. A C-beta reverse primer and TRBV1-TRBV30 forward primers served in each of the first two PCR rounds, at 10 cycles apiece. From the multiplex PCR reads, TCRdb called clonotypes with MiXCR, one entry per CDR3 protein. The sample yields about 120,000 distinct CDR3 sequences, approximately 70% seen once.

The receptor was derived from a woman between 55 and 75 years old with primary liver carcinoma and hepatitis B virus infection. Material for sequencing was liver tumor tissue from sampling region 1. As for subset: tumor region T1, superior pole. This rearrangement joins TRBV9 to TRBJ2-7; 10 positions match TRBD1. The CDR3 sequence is CASSGDPGQGREQYF. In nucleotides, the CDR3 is TGTGCCAGCAGCGGAGACCCGGGACAGGGGCGCGAGCAGTACTTC.